These 19 T cell receptor beta chains came from one sample sequenced in a study of technical replicates of blood from a handful of donors. Profiled with immunoSEQ multiplex PCR; TCRdb holds only in-frame clones, not every one. The sample has 80,000 or so clones; about 81% are singletons. Sequencing was done on a sample of PBMCs. These receptors all come from a human donor in good health. Some clones in this sample may be carry-over from other donors' samples.

The chain is built from TRBV6-5 and TRBJ2-7; TRBD1 aligns across 11 bases. Germline assignment: CDR1 MNHEY and CDR2 SVGAGI. This CDR3 comprises 15 residues. J was trimmed by 6 bases and V by 6 bases; bases with no gene match: 10. This CDR3 is CASRPPDRGLSEQYF. The CDR3 coding sequence is TGTGCCAGCAGACCTCCGGACAGGGGGCTGTCCGAGCAGTACTTC.

The chain is built from TRBV4-3 and TRBJ1-2; D unclear. Trimming removed 0 bases from V and 5 bases from J, with 10 bases in between. CDR1 and CDR2 (germline): LGHNA, YSLEER. The CDR3 consists of 14 residues. The CDR3 loop reads CASSQDREVYGYTF. CDR3 bases: TGCGCCAGCAGCCAAGATCGGGAAGTTTATGGCTACACCTTC.

V is TRBV7-2 and J is TRBJ2-7; 7 nucleotides match TRBD1. From germline, CDR1 is SGHTA and CDR2 FQGNSA. The junction had 16 bases not matched to a gene; V was cut back by 5 bases and J by 6 bases. The length of the CDR3 is 16 residues. The CDR3 nucleotides read TGTGCCAGCAGCCCTAACGTTCCGGGACAGTTGAGCGAGCAGTACTTC. It codes for CASSPNVPGQLSEQYF.

J is TRBJ1-2 and V is TRBV30, with a possible D match to TRBD1 (5 bases). CDR1 and CDR2 from the germline V gene are GTSNPN and SVGIG (reference sequence). The CDR3 covers 17 residues. V was cut by 2 bases and J by 3 bases, with 22 bases left in between. The CDR3 protein is CAWSPRLPPGLDYGYTF. The DNA of the CDR3 is TGTGCCTGGAGTCCTCGACTGCCCCCGGGACTCGACTATGGCTACACCTTC.

The rearrangement links TRBV30 to TRBJ2-5; D not resolved. Germline CDR1 and CDR2: GTSNPN and SVGIG (reference sequence). The CDR3 loop spans 11 amino acids. V was clipped by 4 bases and J by 2 bases, with 5 bases between them. For the CDR3, the DNA is TGTGCCTGGACAGATCAAGAGACCCAGTACTTC. Translating gives CAWTDQETQYF.

V gene TRBV7-9 combines with J gene TRBJ2-5, with 9 bases identical to TRBD2. Trimming took 2 bases from V and 2 from J; bases not matched to a gene: 0. The CDR3 totals 14 residues. Germline V gives CDR1 SEHNR, CDR2 FQNEAQ (reference sequence). The CDR3 DNA follows: TGTGCCAGCAGCTTACTAGCGGGACAAGAGACCCAGTACTTC. This sequence encodes CASSLLAGQETQYF.

This clone was observed a few times. The chain recombines TRBV30 with TRBJ1-1; 9 bases map to TRBD1. The CDR3 extends over 17 amino acids. Germline CDR1 reads GTSNPN; CDR2 reads SVGIG (reference sequence). Trimming at V came to 5 bases and at J to 3 bases, leaving 16 bases not matched to a gene. The CDR3 sequence is CAWAPGQGYLRDTEAFF. In DNA form, the CDR3 reads TGTGCCTGGGCCCCGGGACAGGGATATCTTAGGGACACTGAAGCTTTCTTT.

V usage is TRBV18 and J usage is TRBJ1-3, with TRBD1 as a possible D gene (5 bases). Germline-derived CDR1 and CDR2 are KGHSH and LQKENI. V was trimmed by 3 bases and J by 0 bases, leaving 12 bases between them. The CDR3 has 16 residues. CDR3 amino acids: CASSPDMASSGNTIYF. DNA of the CDR3: TGTGCCAGCTCACCGGACATGGCGAGCTCTGGAAACACCATATATTTT.

The gene calls are TRBV7-9 and TRBJ2-5, with 9 nucleotides matching TRBD1. Looked up from germline, CDR1 is SEHNR and CDR2 is FQNEAQ (reference sequence). Trimming took 6 bases from V and 3 from J; bases not matched to a gene: 5. The CDR3 runs 14 residues. In DNA form, the CDR3 reads TGTGCCAGCAGTCCCGGGACAGGGAAAGAGACCCAGTACTTC. Translating gives CASSPGTGKETQYF.

This rearrangement joins TRBV9 to TRBJ2-3, with a tentative D call TRBD2 (6 bases). Per germline, CDR1 SGDLS and CDR2 YYNGEE. Trimming pared 0 bases from V and 5 bases from J, leaving 13 bases between. This CDR3 has 15 amino acids. CDR3 sequence: CASSVEGGVVDTQYF. The CDR3, as DNA: TGTGCCAGCAGCGTAGAAGGCGGGGTGGTAGATACGCAGTATTTT. Filled out from reference TRBV9 and TRBJ2-3, the complete variable domain reads DSGVTQTPKHLITATGQRVTLRCSPRSGDLSVYWYQQSLDQGLQFLIQYYNGEERAKGNILERFSAQQFPDLHSELNLSSLELGDSALYFCASSVEGGVVDTQYFGPGTRLTVL.

The V and J genes are TRBV18 and TRBJ1-1; D is unclear. The CDR3 length is 13 residues. CDR1 is KGHSH and CDR2 is LQKENI in the germline V gene. Trimming left V 4 bases short and J 4 bases short, with 10 bases between. CDR3 sequence: CASSLLSSTEAFF. The CDR3 nucleotides are TGTGCCAGCTCACTCCTATCGAGCACTGAAGCTTTCTTT.

The rearrangement uses TRBV4-2 and TRBJ2-5; 8 nucleotides line up with TRBD2. The CDR3 is 16 residues long. Germline CDR1 LGHNA, CDR2 YNFKEQ. The ends lost 0 bases at V and 5 bases at J; junction bases unmatched: 8. The CDR3 DNA sequence: TGTGCCAGCAGCCAAGATGAGCTAGCGGGTTGGGAGACCCAGTACTTC. Translating it yields CASSQDELAGWETQYF.

The rearrangement links TRBV25-1 to TRBJ1-1, with a tentative D call TRBD1 (5 bases). Trimming stripped 3 bases from V and 8 bases from J, with 13 bases between. The CDR3 length is 13 residues. CDR1 is MGHDK, CDR2 SYGVNS, per germline. CDR3 residues: CASSDLGQVEAFF. In nucleotides, the CDR3 is TGTGCCAGCAGTGATCTGGGGCAGGTAGAAGCTTTCTTT. Drawing the rest from reference TRBV25-1 and TRBJ1-1, the complete variable domain is EADIYQTPRYLVIGTGKKITLECSQTMGHDKMYWYQQDPGMELHLIHYSYGVNSTEKGDLSSESTVSRIRTEHFPLTLESARPSHTSQYLCASSDLGQVEAFFGQGTRLTVV.

This clone ranks as medium-sized (0.01 to 0.1%). The gene calls are TRBV4-3 and TRBJ1-1; 7 bases map to TRBD1. V gave up 0 bases and J gave up 7 bases; unmatched junction bases: 8. The CDR3 contains 15 residues. Germline-derived CDR1 and CDR2 are LGHNA and YSLEER. The CDR3 DNA reads TGCGCCAGCAGCCAAGATCGCGCGGCAGGGGGTGAAGCTTTCTTT. This sequence encodes CASSQDRAAGGEAFF.

The J gene is TRBJ1-1, the V gene TRBV11-3; D ambiguous. The germline V and J ends were trimmed by 6 bases and 0 bases, with 11 bases remaining between them. The CDR3 runs 14 residues. The germline gives CDR1 SGHNT, CDR2 YENEEA. CDR3 loop: CASSPGGMNTEAFF. CDR3 coding DNA: TGTGCCAGCAGTCCAGGTGGAATGAACACTGAAGCTTTCTTT.

The J gene is TRBJ2-2, the V gene TRBV7-3; TRBD2 might be the D (7 bases). CDR1 and CDR2 (germline): SGHTA, FQGTGA. The V end lost 5 bases, the J end lost 5 bases, and 21 bases lay between the germline ends. The CDR3 totals 17 residues. CDR3 loop: CASSPHNPRGGTGELFF. The CDR3 bases are TGTGCCAGCAGCCCCCATAACCCGAGGGGGGGGACCGGGGAGCTGTTTTTT.

The chain couples TRBV12-5 to TRBJ1-2; D not resolved. This CDR3 region has 12 residues. Trimming shortened V by 1 base and J by 8 bases, and 8 bases separated the two germline ends. Germline values: CDR1 LGHNT, CDR2 FRNRAP. The CDR3 nucleotides are TGTGCTAGTGGTTTGGGAGAGGGAGGCTACACCTTC. Amino acids: CASGLGEGGYTF.

This clone was recorded at least ten times. This rearrangement joins TRBV29-1 to TRBJ1-1; D remains unclear. Trimming removed 3 bases at V and 1 base at J, with 6 bases between. The CDR3 covers 12 residues. Germline V CDR1 and CDR2: SQVTM, ANQGSEA. CDR3 amino acids: CSVDRGNTEAFF. CDR3 coding DNA: TGCAGCGTTGATCGGGGGAACACTGAAGCTTTCTTT.

This clone was detected once. J is TRBJ2-7 and V is TRBV7-2; 7 bases are a match to TRBD2. The CDR3 covers 16 residues. V was pared by 3 bases and J by 1 base, with 9 bases of the junction left unmatched. Germline V CDR1 and CDR2: SGHTA, FQGNSA. CDR3 region: CASSFGTGLDSYEQYF. In DNA form, the CDR3 reads TGTGCCAGCAGCTTTGGCACCGGACTAGATTCCTACGAGCAGTACTTC.